This entry lists 31 T cell receptor beta chains sequenced from one sample in a study of T cells in Graves' hyperthyroidism and ophthalmopathy. The investigators amplified TCR beta CDR3 regions from RNA transcripts. The TCR CDR3 was amplified in a first-round RT-PCR using the HTBI primer set. TCRdb re-called the multiplex PCR reads with MiXCR, one entry per CDR3 protein. The table lists approximately 600,000 distinct CDR3 sequences, around 16% of them singletons. The sequenced sample was blood. The receptors shown here come from a woman between 25 and 40 years old with Graves' hyperthyroidism.

This clonotype was seen ten or more times. This chain connects TRBV28 to TRBJ2-1; D is unresolved. Germline CDR1 is MDHEN and CDR2 is SYDVKM. V lost 2 bases to trimming and J lost 9 bases, with 14 bases between them. The CDR3 sequence is 14 residues long. CDR3 nucleotide sequence: TGTGCCAGCAGTTTAGGTCTAGTCGATGGTGAGCAGTTCTTC. Translating gives CASSLGLVDGEQFF.

This clonotype was counted at least ten times. The gene calls are TRBV3-1 and TRBJ1-2; D gene uncertain. The CDR3 is made up of 14 amino acids. The germline V gene has CDR1 LGHDT and CDR2 YNNKEL (reference sequence). V gave up 3 bases and J gave up 5 bases, with 13 bases separating them. The CDR3 DNA is TGTGCCAGCAGCCAGAACAACGCGGCGTATGGCTACACCTTC. It translates to CASSQNNAAYGYTF.

The sample holds a few counts of this clonotype. This sequence joins TRBV20-1 and TRBJ1-4; 10 nucleotides match TRBD1. CDR1 is DFQATT and CDR2 is SNEGSKA in the germline V gene (reference sequence). The CDR3 is made up of 19 amino acids. Trimming took 3 bases from V and 0 from J; bases not matched to a gene: 13. In nucleotides, the CDR3 is TGCAGTGCTAGCCCACTCCGGGACAGGGGAACTTCAACTAATGAAAAACTGTTTTTT. Translating it yields CSASPLRDRGTSTNEKLFF.

This clonotype has ten or more counts. The genes are TRBV12-3 or TRBV12-4 and TRBJ1-1; D gene ambiguous. This CDR3 has 12 residues. V dropped 3 bases and J dropped 5 bases, with 7 bases sitting between them. CDR3 residues: CASSFLVTEAFF. Written as DNA, the CDR3 is TGTGCCAGCAGTTTTCTTGTTACTGAAGCTTTCTTT.

With regard to this clonotype: A read error may account for a junction end that differs from germline. The chain is built from TRBV3-1 and TRBJ2-7; 7 bases map to TRBD2. Germline values: CDR1 LGHDT, CDR2 YNNKEL (reference sequence). CDR3 length: 16 residues. In nucleotides, the CDR3 is TGTGCCGGCAGCCAGACGAGCGGGACGGAGCTAGTGGAGCAGTACTTC. This sequence encodes CAGSQTSGTELVEQYF.

This clonotype was counted only a few times. The V and J genes are TRBV29-1 and TRBJ2-3; D not resolved. V was clipped by 4 bases and J by 0 bases, with 11 bases between them. CDR1 SQVTM and CDR2 ANQGSEA come from the germline V gene. This CDR3 has 14 amino acids. The CDR3 DNA follows: TGCAGCGTTGGGGGATCAACTAGCACAGATACGCAGTATTTT. Translated, it gives CSVGGSTSTDTQYF.

This clonotype was observed at least ten times. J is TRBJ2-1 and V is TRBV12-3 or TRBV12-4, with TRBD2 identical over 9 bases. The CDR3 contains 19 residues. The V gene end was trimmed by 0 bases and the J gene end by 1 base; junction bases not matched to a gene: 10. The CDR3 region is CASSLAGFAGGRSYNEQFF. CDR3 DNA sequence: TGTGCCAGCAGTTTAGCGGGTTTCGCGGGAGGGCGATCCTACAATGAGCAGTTCTTC.

This clonotype showed up many times. The chain links TRBV27 to TRBJ2-1; 8 bases fit TRBD2. Unmatched junction bases numbered 6, after V lost 5 bases and J lost 0 bases. The CDR3 loop spans 16 amino acids. The V gene's germline CDR1 is MNHEY and CDR2 SMNVEV (reference sequence). This CDR3 reads CASSPRLARSYNEQFF. CDR3 bases: TGTGCCAGCAGTCCCCGACTAGCGCGCTCCTACAATGAGCAGTTCTTC.

This chain links TRBV7-9 with TRBJ1-1; D is unresolved. Germline values: CDR1 SEHNR, CDR2 FQNEAQ (reference sequence). Trimming left V 1 base short and J 6 bases short, with 24 bases between. The CDR3 length is 18 residues. The CDR3 loop reads CASSLVEFPSLYEPEAFF. The CDR3 DNA reads TGTGCCAGCAGCTTAGTTGAGTTTCCGAGTCTTTATGAACCTGAAGCTTTCTTT.

This clonotype has a count of ten or more. This rearrangement joins TRBV10-3 to TRBJ2-3, with 9 bases fitting TRBD2. Per the germline V gene, CDR1 is ENHRY and CDR2 is SYGVKD. This CDR3 is 13 amino acids long. Losses at the gene ends were 8 bases for V and 2 bases for J; bases not matched to a gene: 2. The chain's CDR3 is CAISSGITDTQYF. The CDR3 coding sequence is TGTGCCATCTCTAGCGGGATCACAGATACGCAGTATTTT.

This clonotype was counted ten times or more. The chain links TRBV5-1 to TRBJ2-3; 12 nucleotides line up with TRBD2. V gave up 4 bases and J gave up 2 bases; unmatched junction bases: 5. This CDR3 has 16 amino acids. The germline V gene has CDR1 SGHRS and CDR2 YFSETQ. This CDR3 is CASSQGTSGLTDTQYF. The CDR3 DNA sequence: TGCGCCAGCAGCCAAGGGACTAGCGGGCTCACAGATACGCAGTATTTT.

This clonotype was seen many times. V is TRBV28 and J is TRBJ1-5; D possibly corresponds to TRBD1 (5 bases). Trimming took off 5 bases at V and 6 bases at J, with 14 bases between the two ends. The CDR3 is made up of 14 amino acids. CDR1 and CDR2 (germline): MDHEN, SYDVKM. The CDR3 loop is CASSRGGDSQPQHF. CDR3 nucleotide sequence: TGTGCCAGCAGTCGGGGGGGGGATAGTCAGCCCCAGCATTTT. Full variable domain (missing parts from reference TRBV28 and TRBJ1-5): DVKVTQSSRYLVKRTGEKVFLECVQDMDHENMFWYRQDPGLGLRLIYFSYDVKMKEKGDIPEGYSVSREKKERFSLILESASTNQTSMYLCASSRGGDSQPQHFGDGTRLSIL.

This clonotype was observed a handful of times. The rearrangement joins TRBV20-1 to TRBJ2-7; TRBD2 matches at 7 bases. Germline V gives CDR1 DFQATT, CDR2 SNEGSKA (reference sequence). V trimming: 1 base; J trimming: 3 bases; junction bases outside the gene matches: 6. This CDR3 is 14 amino acids long. CDR3 nucleotides: TGCAGTGCTAGAGGTGGGAGGGCAGGCTACGAGCAGTACTTC. Amino acid sequence: CSARGGRAGYEQYF.

This clonotype was detected many times. This chain links TRBV28 with TRBJ2-3; 10 bases are shared with TRBD2. The CDR3 is made up of 13 amino acids. Germline trimming cut 6 bases from V and 9 bases from J; bases unmatched to any gene: 6. Germline V CDR1 and CDR2: MDHEN, SYDVKM. CDR3: CASRWVSGRTQYF. CDR3 sequence (DNA): TGTGCCAGCAGATGGGTTAGCGGGAGGACGCAGTATTTT.

This clonotype was observed at least ten times. The V and J genes are TRBV5-1 and TRBJ2-1, with 10 bases fitting TRBD2. The CDR3 extends over 15 amino acids. The germline CDR1 and CDR2 sequences are SGHRS and YFSETQ. The J segment lost 7 bases and the V segment lost 2 bases, leaving 6 bases of the junction unmatched. The CDR3 loop reads CASSFSSGSWNEQFF. Here the CDR3 DNA reads TGCGCCAGCAGCTTTTCTAGCGGGAGTTGGAATGAGCAGTTCTTC.

In its sample, this clonotype was seen many times. CDR3: CASSLSQHNEQFF. Written as DNA, the CDR3 is TGTGCCAGCAGTTTAAGTCAGCACAATGAGCAGTTCTTC. This chain connects TRBV28 to TRBJ2-1, with D unresolved. Between the trimmed V and J ends, which lost 2 bases and 5 bases, there was a span of 7 bases. CDR1 and CDR2 (germline): MDHEN, SYDVKM. This CDR3 has 13 residues.

The table lists this clonotype with many counts. The V call is TRBV12-3 or TRBV12-4, the J call TRBJ1-1; D is ambiguous. The CDR3 is made up of 18 amino acids. V was clipped by 7 bases and J by 2 bases, with 26 bases between them. The CDR3 DNA reads as TGTGCCAGCACCTCTAGATTTGGAAGACCAACTCCCAACACTGAAGCTTTCTTT. Its protein is CASTSRFGRPTPNTEAFF.

The chain combines TRBV2 with TRBJ1-4, with 7 bases that match TRBD1. This CDR3 contains 15 residues. V was clipped by 3 bases and J by 2 bases; unmatched bases: 3. CDR1 is SNHLY and CDR2 is FYNNEI in the germline V gene. The CDR3 bases are TGTGCCAGCAGTGAGCAGGGGGTCACTAATGAAAAACTGTTTTTT. It is translated as CASSEQGVTNEKLFF. The whole variable domain, remainder taken from reference TRBV2 and TRBJ1-4, is EPEVTQTPSHQVTQMGQEVILRCVPISNHLYFYWYRQILGQKVEFLVSFYNNEISEKSEIFDDQFSVERPDGSNFTLKIRSTKLEDSAMYFCASSEQGVTNEKLFFGSGTQLSVL.

In this sample, this clonotype turned up many times. The chain carries TRBV28 and TRBJ2-5, with D hard to call. The CDR3 consists of 16 residues. V gave up 4 bases and J gave up 2 bases, with 17 bases separating them. Germline V gene sequence: CDR1 MDHEN, CDR2 SYDVKM. The CDR3 sequence is CASSSSLGLGQETQYF. The DNA for the CDR3 is TGTGCCAGCAGTTCGAGCTTGGGCCTTGGGCAAGAGACCCAGTACTTC. The whole variable domain, remainder taken from reference TRBV28 and TRBJ2-5, is DVKVTQSSRYLVKRTGEKVFLECVQDMDHENMFWYRQDPGLGLRLIYFSYDVKMKEKGDIPEGYSVSREKKERFSLILESASTNQTSMYLCASSSSLGLGQETQYFGPGTRLLVL.

This clonotype was counted at least ten times. The rearrangement uses TRBV10-3 and TRBJ1-1, with 10 bases identical to TRBD1. The trim removed 8 bases at V and 1 base at J, leaving 1 base unmatched. Per the germline V gene, CDR1 is ENHRY and CDR2 is SYGVKD. This CDR3 spans 13 amino acids. CDR3 nucleotide sequence: TGTGCCATCCGGGACAGGGGGAACACTGAAGCTTTCTTT. Amino acids: CAIRDRGNTEAFF.

This clonotype has ten or more counts. This chain connects TRBV2 to TRBJ2-2; 7 bases are shared with TRBD1. The CDR3 contains 15 residues. Germline CDR1 reads SNHLY; CDR2 reads FYNNEI. Trimming at V came to 7 bases and at J to 1 base, leaving 6 bases not matched to a gene. The CDR3 loop is CASNRGTVNTGELFF. CDR3 in DNA: TGTGCCAGCAACAGAGGGACAGTGAACACCGGGGAGCTGTTTTTT.

In this sample, this clonotype turned up a few times. The chain links TRBV27 to TRBJ2-3; either TRBD1 or TRBD2 may fit D (5 bases each). CDR3 length: 13 residues. Trimming removed 3 bases from V and 6 bases from J, with 10 bases in between. Germline values: CDR1 MNHEY, CDR2 SMNVEV (reference sequence). CDR3 residues: CASSLGEWDTQYF. The CDR3, as DNA: TGTGCCAGCAGTTTGGGGGAGTGGGATACGCAGTATTTT.

Many counts were recorded for this clonotype. The chain carries TRBV11-3 and TRBJ1-6; D remains ambiguous. This CDR3 contains 14 residues. Germline-derived CDR1 and CDR2 are SGHNT and YENEEA. V dropped 8 bases and J dropped 1 base, with 9 bases sitting between them. The CDR3 nucleotides read TGTGCCAGCGCTGTTACGTCCTATAATTCACCCCTCCACTTT. Encoded protein: CASAVTSYNSPLHF.

This clonotype was observed a handful of times. The chain has TRBV7-3 and TRBJ2-3; 10 bases fit TRBD2. The length of the CDR3 is 16 residues. Germline-derived CDR1 and CDR2 are SGHTA and FQGTGA. V lost 2 bases, J lost 7 bases, and 9 bases stayed unmatched. CDR3 sequence (DNA): TGTGCCAGCAGCTTATGGGCTAGCGGGGGATCAAATACGCAGTATTTT. It specifies CASSLWASGGSNTQYF.

This clonotype was detected once. One junction end disagrees with the germline gene, perhaps due to a read error. The rearrangement links TRBV4-1 to TRBJ1-5; the D is unclear. Germline assignment: CDR1 MGHRA and CDR2 YSYEKL. This CDR3 is 15 amino acids long. In DNA form, the CDR3 reads TGCGCCAGCGGCCAAGTTATCGCGAGTCCGCAGCCCCAGCATTTT. This gives the protein CASGQVIASPQPQHF.

Many counts were recorded for this clonotype. The chain joins TRBV7-8 to TRBJ1-5; D uncertain. Trimming left V 3 bases short and J 0 bases short, with 9 bases between. This CDR3 is 15 amino acids long. Germline-derived CDR1 and CDR2 are SGHVS and FQNEAQ. In nucleotides, the CDR3 is TGTGCCAGCAGCTTGGAGGGATTTAGCAATCAGCCCCAGCATTTT. The encoded protein is CASSLEGFSNQPQHF.

In this sample, this clonotype turned up many times. The chain links TRBV27 to TRBJ2-1; 8 nucleotides agree with TRBD2. CDR3 size: 16 residues. With 3 bases clipped from V and 6 bases from J, the junction kept 10 bases outside the gene matches. The V gene's germline CDR1 is MNHEY and CDR2 SMNVEV (reference sequence). Written as DNA, the CDR3 is TGTGCCAGCAGTTTTCTGGGCGGGAGGTCCGTCAATGAGCAGTTCTTC. Its translation is CASSFLGGRSVNEQFF.

This clonotype was detected a few times. A much larger clonotype is one base distant, so this may be a read error. The V gene is TRBV12-3 or TRBV12-4, the J gene TRBJ2-3, with 9 positions matching TRBD2. V lost 1 base and J lost 4; bases outside the gene matches: 6. The CDR3 has 16 residues. CDR3 sequence (DNA): TGTGCCAGCAGTTTAGATCCTAGCGGGATGGCAGATACGCAGTATTTT. This encodes CASSLDPSGMADTQYF.

In this sample, this clonotype turned up many times. This chain uses TRBV7-2 with TRBJ1-5, with a possible D match to TRBD1 (5 bases). CDR3 length equals 13 residues. The V end lost 1 base, the J end lost 6 bases, and 7 bases lay between the germline ends. From germline, CDR1 is SGHTA and CDR2 FQGNSA. Written as DNA, the CDR3 is TGTGCCAGCAGCTTAGAACAGGCTCAGCCCCAGCATTTT. Translation: CASSLEQAQPQHF.

Ten or more counts support this clonotype. The chain recombines TRBV7-9 with TRBJ1-1; TRBD1 matches 7 bases. V shed 3 bases and J 7 bases; nucleotides not matched to a gene: 8. In germline, CDR1 is SEHNR, CDR2 FQNEAQ (reference sequence). The CDR3 has 14 amino acids. The CDR3 reads CASSLPDRVFEAFF. For the CDR3, the DNA is TGTGCCAGCAGCTTGCCCGACAGGGTGTTTGAAGCTTTCTTT.

This clonotype came up many times. V usage is TRBV3-1 and J usage is TRBJ2-3, with D unresolved. Germline V gives CDR1 LGHDT, CDR2 YNNKEL (reference sequence). This CDR3 is built from 17 residues. The V end lost 0 bases, the J end lost 1 base, and 14 bases lay between the germline ends. CDR3 protein: CASSQDLSSPGTDTQYF. The CDR3 DNA follows: TGTGCCAGCAGCCAAGATCTCTCCAGTCCGGGCACAGATACGCAGTATTTT.